This entry lists 14 T cell receptor beta chains sequenced from one sample in a study of CD8+ T cells in alopecia areata. The treatment was: oral pan-JAK inhibitor, 5-10 mg twice daily. TCR sequencing used cDNA made by reverse transcription of extracted RNA. Sequenced by immunoSEQ multiplex PCR; TCRdb stores in-frame clones only, minus some. Of about 100,000 clones in the sample, about 61% were seen once. Sequences were derived from CD8+ T cells sorted from blood, sampled at roughly week 58, from a patient treated with tofacitinib. The receptor set was obtained from a human donor with alopecia areata.

The gene calls are TRBV27 and TRBJ2-3; D gene uncertain. Trimming shortened V by 5 bases and J by 3 bases, and 6 bases separated the two germline ends. CDR1 and CDR2 (germline): MNHEY, SMNVEV (reference sequence). This CDR3 is 12 amino acids long. CDR3 nucleotides: TGTGCCAGCAGTCGTCCAACAGATACGCAGTATTTT. Amino acids: CASSRPTDTQYF.

V usage is TRBV19 and J usage is TRBJ1-1; D possibly corresponds to TRBD1 (6 bases). CDR1 and CDR2 from the germline V gene are LNHDA and SQIVND (reference sequence). This CDR3 has 13 amino acids. Trimming removed 5 bases from V and 4 bases from J, with 11 bases in between. For the CDR3, the DNA is TGTGCCAGTAGTGACAGGCCGAGCACTGAAGCTTTCTTT. Its translation is CASSDRPSTEAFF.

This clone came up once. The chain couples TRBV4-2 to TRBJ2-5; tentatively, D is TRBD2 (6 bases). The CDR3 is made up of 15 amino acids. V was clipped by 2 bases and J by 2 bases, with 12 bases between them. Looked up from germline, CDR1 is LGHNA and CDR2 is YNFKEQ. Written as DNA, the CDR3 is TGTGCCAGCAGCCAAACGACTAGTCCACAAGAGACCCAGTACTTC. It is translated as CASSQTTSPQETQYF.

V and J are TRBV5-1 and TRBJ2-1; no reliable D call. V lost 4 bases to trimming and J lost 7 bases, with 9 bases between them. The CDR3 has 12 amino acids. CDR1 SGHRS and CDR2 YFSETQ come from the germline V gene. The CDR3 loop reads CASSPRLNEQFF. In DNA, the CDR3 is TGCGCCAGCAGCCCTAGGTTAAATGAGCAGTTCTTC.

The chain recombines TRBV5-6 with TRBJ1-1, with no clear D. Germline V gives CDR1 SGHDT, CDR2 YYEEEE. The CDR3 spans 11 residues. V dropped 2 bases and J dropped 6 bases, with 5 bases sitting between them. The CDR3 DNA is TGTGCCAGCAGCTTCGGGCCTGAAGCTTTCTTT. This sequence encodes CASSFGPEAFF.

V and J are TRBV23-1 and TRBJ2-3; 10 nucleotides match TRBD1. TRBV23-1 is given ORF status, its function remaining uncertain. V was clipped by 10 bases and J by 1 base; unmatched bases: 2. This CDR3 is built from 13 residues. The DNA for the CDR3 is TGCGCCATCGGGACAGGGGGCACAGATACGCAGTATTTT. This sequence encodes CAIGTGGTDTQYF.

The sample holds a few counts of this clone. The rearrangement joins TRBV29-1 to TRBJ1-1; 10 positions agree with TRBD1. Germline-derived CDR1 and CDR2 are SQVTM and ANQGSEA. The CDR3 covers 18 residues. Unmatched junction bases numbered 20, after V lost 7 bases and J lost 3 bases. CDR3 amino acids: CSADGTGVSRHGYTEAFF. In nucleotides, the CDR3 is TGCAGCGCCGACGGGACAGGGGTGAGTCGACACGGATACACTGAAGCTTTCTTT.

This clone was counted between two and nine times. V usage is TRBV5-8 and J usage is TRBJ2-1; TRBD2 matches 11 bases. Trimming removed 1 base from V and 8 bases from J; junction bases left unmatched: 2. CDR3 size: 14 residues. CDR1 SGHTS and CDR2 YDEGEE come from the germline V gene. The CDR3 sequence is CASSLTSGGDEQFF. In DNA, the CDR3 is TGTGCCAGCAGCTTGACTAGCGGGGGTGATGAGCAGTTCTTC.

This sequence joins TRBV5-1 and TRBJ1-1, with 7 positions matching TRBD1. This CDR3 contains 15 residues. CDR1 and CDR2 (germline): SGHRS, YFSETQ. After removal of 3 bases from V and 2 bases from J, the junction contained 7 bases not matched to a gene. The CDR3 protein is CASSWTGRGNTEAFF. The CDR3 DNA is TGCGCCAGCAGCTGGACAGGTCGTGGCAACACTGAAGCTTTCTTT.

This sequence joins TRBV27 and TRBJ2-7, with D possibly being TRBD1 (5 bases). The germline CDR1 and CDR2 sequences are MNHEY and SMNVEV (reference sequence). This CDR3 comprises 13 residues. V shed 5 bases and J shed 3 bases, with 11 bases lying between them. Here the CDR3 DNA reads TGTGCCAGCAGTACTCGGACAAACTACGAGCAGTACTTC. Amino acids: CASSTRTNYEQYF.

This clone was seen a few times. V usage is TRBV15 and J usage is TRBJ1-2; the D gene is possibly TRBD1 (6 bases). Germline CDR1 reads LNHNV; CDR2 reads YYDKDF (reference sequence). This CDR3 is built from 12 residues. Deletions cut 5 bases from V and 8 bases from J, with 12 bases between. CDR3 in amino acids: CATSAQGQGYTF. For the CDR3, the DNA is TGTGCCACCAGCGCACAGGGACAAGGCTACACCTTC.

The chain joins TRBV7-9 to TRBJ2-5; possible D gene TRBD1, 5 bases. The CDR3 consists of 14 residues. Trimming left V 9 bases short and J 2 bases short, with 16 bases between. CDR1 and CDR2 (germline): SEHNR, FQNEAQ (reference sequence). This CDR3 is CASLFGATQETQYF. The CDR3 nucleotides read TGTGCCAGTCTCTTTGGGGCCACTCAAGAGACCCAGTACTTC.

The chain recombines TRBV7-6 with TRBJ1-1; possibly TRBD1 for D (5 bases). CDR3 length: 17 amino acids. The germline CDR1 and CDR2 sequences are SGHVS and FNYEAQ. V was shortened by 2 bases and J by 1 base, with 17 bases between the two germline ends. Here the CDR3 DNA reads TGTGCCAGCAGCTTACCGACCCTGGGGGTCCCGAACACTGAAGCTTTCTTT. Its translation is CASSLPTLGVPNTEAFF.

The chain joins TRBV6-5 to TRBJ1-5; TRBD1 might be the D (5 bases). Looked up from germline, CDR1 is MNHEY and CDR2 is SVGAGI. The CDR3 sequence is 14 residues long. DNA for the CDR3: TGTGCGAGCGGCGGGGCCGTTCCGAATCAGCCCCAGCATTTT. This sequence encodes CASGGAVPNQPQHF.